The present T cell receptor beta chain was sequenced within a study of cytomegalovirus exposure and HLA in healthy donors. As for the study in general: Of all 400 or so donors who were genotyped, around 79% belonged to the Caucasian-associated ancestry cluster. Study-level results: Associated with cytomegalovirus, according to the listing, were 150 to 200 TCR beta chains. A later analysis reportedly found that, within productive TCRs, an Asian-associated ancestry cluster had fewer N-insertions than the mean observed across the approximately 670 donors.

PCR amplification relied on 60 Vbeta primers (plus 13 Jbeta primers). Method: immunoSEQ multiplex PCR; TCRdb's copy keeps in-frame clones and lacks some. Here the sample spans about 150,000 clones, around 57% being singletons. As regards this clone: The antigen is not known.

The CDR3 sequence is 15 residues long. Germline CDR1 is SGHTA and CDR2 is FQGTGA. V shed 1 base and J 5 bases; nucleotides not matched to a gene: 4. This chain uses TRBV7-3 with TRBJ1-1, with 10 bases identical to TRBD1. This TCR came from a male donor in good health and CMV-seronegative. Sequencing was carried out using PBMCs. In nucleotides, the CDR3 is TGTGCCAGCAGCTTAAGCCGGACAGGGGGAACTGAAGCTTTCTTT. Residues: CASSLSRTGGTEAFF.